The T cell receptor (beta chain) under discussion was sequenced for a study of cytomegalovirus exposure and HLA in healthy donors. Assay: immunoSEQ multiplex PCR; the TCRdb copy retains only in-frame clones and omits some. The sample yields about 79,000 clones, roughly 93% seen once. From germline, CDR1 is SGHRS and CDR2 YFSETQ. CDR3 length: 15 amino acids. This chain connects TRBV5-1 to TRBJ2-5, with 8 bases fitting TRBD2. The DNA matches TRBJ2-7 better at its end, which makes the J call doubtful. The sequence came from a woman under 40 in good health and CMV-seronegative. The sequenced sample consisted of PBMCs. For the CDR3, the DNA is TGCGCCAGCAGCTTAATAGCGGGGAATTCCTACGAGCAGTACTTC. Its protein is CASSLIAGNSYEQYF.